This paragraph reports one TCR beta chain. Its antigen is not identified. This entry belongs to a study of shared clonotypes between healthy human individuals. Naive CD8 cells were CD45RO-negative, positively selected for CCR7, excluding terminally differentiated effector memory CD45RA+ cells. The V and J ends lost 1 base and 3 bases respectively, with 13 bases between them. The CDR3 has 15 residues. Germline V gene lookup returns CDR1 LGHNA and CDR2 YSLEER. TCRdb's table, derived via immunoSEQ multiplex PCR, lists solely in-frame clones and lacks some. The sample lists about 1.9 million clones; about 94% were seen once. Points from the study as a whole: The study found lower generation probabilities in non-shared clonotypes than in those shared by all four donors.

The TCR originated in a man between 18 and 35 years old in good health. Some clones in this sample may be carry-over from other donors' samples. Sequenced input: naive CD8+ T cells from PBMCs. The chain combines TRBV4-3 with TRBJ2-7; maybe TRBD2 (5 bases). The CDR3 is CASSQGGSEYYEQYF. Here the CDR3 DNA reads TGCGCCAGCAGCCAAGGCGGGTCGGAGTACTACGAGCAGTACTTC.